This TCR beta chain was retrieved from a study of T cell repertoires in cytomegalovirus infection. Whole-study context: Public TCR beta signatures were indicative of both CMV infection and a matching HLA type. Overall study findings and caveats: Within the response measured ex vivo, HLA-C-restricted CMV-specific TCR beta clonotypes were dominant. Carriage of CMV together with the relevant HLA was identifiable through cumulative public TCR beta family frequency.

This clonotype was seen a handful of times. Antigen specificity is unknown. TCRdb called the reads again in MiXCR, with one record for every CDR3 protein. This sample carries some 160,000 distinct CDR3 sequences, 17% of them seen once, and the ten largest clones take around 20%. Trimming cost V 1 base and J 13 bases; bases outside gene matches: 10. Per the germline V gene, CDR1 is SGHTA and CDR2 is FQGNSA. CDR3 size: 14 residues. Material: CD8+ T cells from PBMCs. This receptor was taken from a human donor in good health (CMV status not recorded). Some clones in this sample may be carry-over from other donors' samples. The chain links TRBV7-2 to TRBJ2-1; 7 bases are a match to TRBD1. CDR3 coding DNA: TGTGCCAGCAGCTTAGGGCCGGGGACAGAATTTCAGTTCTTC. Protein: CASSLGPGTEFQFF.